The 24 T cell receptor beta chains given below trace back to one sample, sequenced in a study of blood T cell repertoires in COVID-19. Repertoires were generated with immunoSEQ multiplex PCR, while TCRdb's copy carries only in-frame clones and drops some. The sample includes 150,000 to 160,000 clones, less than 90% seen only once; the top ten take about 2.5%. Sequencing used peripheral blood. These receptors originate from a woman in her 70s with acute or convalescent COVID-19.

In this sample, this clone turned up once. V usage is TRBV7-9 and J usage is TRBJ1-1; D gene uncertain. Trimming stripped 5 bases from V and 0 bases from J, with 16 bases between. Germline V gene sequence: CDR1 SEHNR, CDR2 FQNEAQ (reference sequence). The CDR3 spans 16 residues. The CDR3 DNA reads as TGTGCCAGCAGCCCTCCCGGGTCGGAACTGAACACTGAAGCTTTCTTT. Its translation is CASSPPGSELNTEAFF.

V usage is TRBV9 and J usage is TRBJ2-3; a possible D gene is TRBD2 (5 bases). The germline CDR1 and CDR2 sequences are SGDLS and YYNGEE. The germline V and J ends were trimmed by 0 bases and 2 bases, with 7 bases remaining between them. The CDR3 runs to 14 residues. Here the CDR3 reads CASSVAGFTDTQYF. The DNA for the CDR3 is TGTGCCAGCAGCGTAGCGGGGTTCACAGATACGCAGTATTTT. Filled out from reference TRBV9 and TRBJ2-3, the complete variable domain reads DSGVTQTPKHLITATGQRVTLRCSPRSGDLSVYWYQQSLDQGLQFLIQYYNGEERAKGNILERFSAQQFPDLHSELNLSSLELGDSALYFCASSVAGFTDTQYFGPGTRLTVL.

The CDR3 nucleotides read TGTGCCAGCAGCGTAGGGTTACGTGACAGGGGTAATGAAAAACTGTTTTTT. Translating it yields CASSVGLRDRGNEKLFF. The V call is TRBV9, the J call TRBJ1-4; 8 bases agree with TRBD1. The germline CDR1 and CDR2 sequences are SGDLS and YYNGEE. The ends lost 0 bases at V and 4 bases at J; junction bases unmatched: 8. The CDR3 contains 17 residues.

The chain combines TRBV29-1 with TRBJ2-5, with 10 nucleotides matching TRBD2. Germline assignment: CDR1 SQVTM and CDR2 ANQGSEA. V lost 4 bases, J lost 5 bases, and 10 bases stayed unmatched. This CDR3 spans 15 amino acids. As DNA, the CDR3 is TGCAGCGTTGTCCCGCAGCGGGGGGGCCTGGAGACCCAGTACTTC. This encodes CSVVPQRGGLETQYF.

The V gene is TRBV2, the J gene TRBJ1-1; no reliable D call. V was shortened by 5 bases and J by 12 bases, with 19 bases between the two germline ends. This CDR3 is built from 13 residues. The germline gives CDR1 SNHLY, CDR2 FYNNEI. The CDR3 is CASSPISSMVPFF. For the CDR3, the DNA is TGTGCCAGCAGTCCGATAAGCTCCATGGTCCCTTTCTTT.

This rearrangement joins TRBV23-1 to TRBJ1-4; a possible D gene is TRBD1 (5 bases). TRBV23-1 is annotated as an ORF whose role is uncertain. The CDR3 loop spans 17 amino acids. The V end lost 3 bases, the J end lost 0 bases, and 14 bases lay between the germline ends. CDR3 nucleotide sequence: TGCGCCAGCAGTCAGGCTTCAGGGACTCCAACTAATGAAAAACTGTTTTTT. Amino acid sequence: CASSQASGTPTNEKLFF.

CDR3 loop: CVRAGGPNYEQYF. The CDR3 DNA sequence: TGTGTTCGAGCGGGGGGCCCAAACTACGAGCAGTACTTC. The V and J genes are TRBV6-5 and TRBJ2-7; 9 positions agree with TRBD2. CDR1 MNHEY and CDR2 SVGAGI come from the germline V gene. This CDR3 contains 13 residues.

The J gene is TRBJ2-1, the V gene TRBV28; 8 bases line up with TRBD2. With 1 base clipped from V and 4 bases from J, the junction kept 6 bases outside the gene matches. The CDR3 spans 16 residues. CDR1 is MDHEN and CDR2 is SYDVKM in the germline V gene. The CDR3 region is CASSLFSSGGYNEQFF. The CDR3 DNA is TGTGCCAGCAGTTTATTCAGTTCGGGGGGGTACAATGAGCAGTTCTTC.

The CDR3 coding sequence is TGTGCCAGCAGTCTTCAGGGGATTGGCTACACCTTC. Amino acids: CASSLQGIGYTF. The chain combines TRBV28 with TRBJ1-2, with a possible D match to TRBD1 (6 bases). V lost 5 bases, J lost 7 bases, and 11 bases lay in between. This CDR3 region has 12 residues. Germline-derived CDR1 and CDR2 are MDHEN and SYDVKM.

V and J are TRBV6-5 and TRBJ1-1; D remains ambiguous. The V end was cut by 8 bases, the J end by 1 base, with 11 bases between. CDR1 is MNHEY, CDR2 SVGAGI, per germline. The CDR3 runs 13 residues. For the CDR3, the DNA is TGTGCCAGCTCCCAGCAGGCGAACACTGAAGCTTTCTTT. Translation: CASSQQANTEAFF.

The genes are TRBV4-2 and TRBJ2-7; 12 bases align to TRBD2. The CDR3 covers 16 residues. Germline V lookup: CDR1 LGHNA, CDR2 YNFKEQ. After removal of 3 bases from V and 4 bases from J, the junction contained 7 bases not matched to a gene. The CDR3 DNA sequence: TGTGCCAGCAGCCATCTATCTAGCGGGGGGGCGTACGAGCAGTACTTC. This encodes CASSHLSSGGAYEQYF.

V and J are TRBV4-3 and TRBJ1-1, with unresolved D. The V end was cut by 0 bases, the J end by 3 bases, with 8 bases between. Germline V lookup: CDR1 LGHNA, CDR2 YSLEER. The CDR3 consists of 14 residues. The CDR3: CASSQDFGYTEAFF. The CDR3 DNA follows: TGCGCCAGCAGCCAAGATTTCGGGTACACTGAAGCTTTCTTT.

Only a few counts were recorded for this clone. This chain's CDR3 is CAWSMASPLHF. CDR3 DNA sequence: TGTGCCTGGAGTATGGCTTCACCCCTCCACTTT. This chain connects TRBV30 to TRBJ1-6; D call uncertain. Germline-derived CDR1 and CDR2 are GTSNPN and SVGIG (reference sequence). The CDR3 has 11 amino acids. V lost 2 bases and J lost 9, with 5 bases in between.

CDR3 sequence (DNA): TGTGCCAGCAGGAGACAGATGAACACTGAAGCTTTCTTT. It specifies CASRRQMNTEAFF. The gene calls are TRBV6-5 and TRBJ1-1; tentatively, D is TRBD1 (5 bases). Trimming took 6 bases from V and 0 from J, leaving 8 bases between them. The CDR3 totals 13 residues. Germline values: CDR1 MNHEY, CDR2 SVGAGI.

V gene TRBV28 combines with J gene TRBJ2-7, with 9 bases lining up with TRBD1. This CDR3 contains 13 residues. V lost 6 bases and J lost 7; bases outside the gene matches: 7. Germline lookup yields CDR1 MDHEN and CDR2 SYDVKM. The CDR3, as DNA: TGTGCCAGCAGACGGGACAGGGTAAGGGAGCAGTACGTC. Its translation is CASRRDRVREQYV.

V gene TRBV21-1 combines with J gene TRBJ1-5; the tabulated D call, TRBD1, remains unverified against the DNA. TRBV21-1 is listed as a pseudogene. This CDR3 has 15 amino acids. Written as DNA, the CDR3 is TGTGCCAGCAGCACGACAGGGGGAATCTACCAGCCCCAGCATTTT. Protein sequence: CASSTTGGIYQPQHF.

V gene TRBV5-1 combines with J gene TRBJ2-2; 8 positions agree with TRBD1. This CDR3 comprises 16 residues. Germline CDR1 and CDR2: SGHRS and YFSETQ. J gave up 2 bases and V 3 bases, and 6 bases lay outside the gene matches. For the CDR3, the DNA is TGCGCCAGCAGCTCCCACAGGGGGTCTAACACCGGGGAGCTGTTTTTT. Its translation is CASSSHRGSNTGELFF. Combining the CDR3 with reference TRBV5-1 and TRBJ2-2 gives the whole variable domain KAGVTQTPRYLIKTRGQQVTLSCSPISGHRSVSWYQQTPGQGLQFLFEYFSETQRNKGNFPGRFSGRQFSNSRSEMNVSTLELGDSALYLCASSSHRGSNTGELFFGEGSRLTVL.

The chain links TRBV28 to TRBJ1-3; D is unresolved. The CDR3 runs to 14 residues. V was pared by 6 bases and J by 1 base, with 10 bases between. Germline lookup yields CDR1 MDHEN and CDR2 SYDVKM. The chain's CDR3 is CASSPVRSGNTIYF. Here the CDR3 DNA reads TGTGCCAGCAGCCCCGTCAGGTCTGGAAACACCATATATTTT.

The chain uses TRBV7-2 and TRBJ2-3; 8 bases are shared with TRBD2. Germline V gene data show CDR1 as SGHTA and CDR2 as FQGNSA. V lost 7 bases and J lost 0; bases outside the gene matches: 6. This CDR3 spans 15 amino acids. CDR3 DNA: TGTGCCAGCAACTCGGGGGGGGCTAGCACAGATACGCAGTATTTT. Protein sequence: CASNSGGASTDTQYF.

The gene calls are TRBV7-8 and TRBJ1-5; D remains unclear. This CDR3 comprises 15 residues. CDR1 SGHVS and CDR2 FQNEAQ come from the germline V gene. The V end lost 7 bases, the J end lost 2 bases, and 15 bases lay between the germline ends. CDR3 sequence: CASTPGYGGNQPQHF. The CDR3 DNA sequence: TGTGCCAGCACCCCGGGGTACGGTGGCAATCAGCCCCAGCATTTT.

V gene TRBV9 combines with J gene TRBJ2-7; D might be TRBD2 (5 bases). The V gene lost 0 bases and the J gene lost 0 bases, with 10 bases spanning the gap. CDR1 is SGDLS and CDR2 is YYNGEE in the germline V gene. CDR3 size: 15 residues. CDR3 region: CASSVAGYSSYEQYF. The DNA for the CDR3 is TGTGCCAGCAGCGTAGCGGGATATAGCTCCTACGAGCAGTACTTC.

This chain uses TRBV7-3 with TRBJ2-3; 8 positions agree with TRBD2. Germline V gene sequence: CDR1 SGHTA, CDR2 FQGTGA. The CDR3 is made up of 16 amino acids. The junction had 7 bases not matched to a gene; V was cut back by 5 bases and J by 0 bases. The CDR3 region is CASSKRGGFSTDTQYF. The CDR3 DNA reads TGTGCCAGCAGCAAGCGCGGGGGGTTCAGCACAGATACGCAGTATTTT.

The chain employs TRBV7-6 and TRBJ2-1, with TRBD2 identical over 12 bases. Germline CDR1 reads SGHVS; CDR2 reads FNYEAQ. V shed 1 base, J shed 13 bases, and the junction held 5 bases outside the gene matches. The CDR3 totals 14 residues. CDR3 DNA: TGTGCCAGCAGCTTAGTTCTAGCGGGGGGGACCCAGTTCTTC. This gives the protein CASSLVLAGGTQFF. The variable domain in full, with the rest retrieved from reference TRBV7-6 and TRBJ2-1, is GAGVSQSPRYKVTKRGQDVALRCDPISGHVSLYWYRQALGQGPEFLTYFNYEAQQDKSGLPNDRFSAERPEGSISTLTIQRTEQRDSAMYRCASSLVLAGGTQFFGPGTRLTVL.

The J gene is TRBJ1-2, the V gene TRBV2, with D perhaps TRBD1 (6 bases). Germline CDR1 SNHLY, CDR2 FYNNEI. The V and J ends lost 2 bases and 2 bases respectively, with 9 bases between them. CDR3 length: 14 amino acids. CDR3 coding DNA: TGTGCCAGCAGTGAACCGGACAGAAACTATGGCTACACCTTC. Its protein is CASSEPDRNYGYTF.